This T cell receptor (beta chain) comes out of a study of T-cell reconstitution after alpha-beta-depleted transplantation in children. A library of TCRbeta sequences, prepared with unique molecular identifiers, was generated. Via MiXCR, TCRdb re-called the PCR reads, giving one row per CDR3 protein. This sample has roughly 590,000 distinct CDR3 sequences; around 17% occur once, and the top ten carry 0.8% to 1.1%. This clonotype occurred a few times. CDR1 and CDR2 (germline): SGHTA, FQGNSA. V lost 10 bases, J lost 5 bases, and 9 bases stayed unmatched. The length of the CDR3 is 14 residues. The clonotype originates from a human donor who donated a stem cell graft to a child with acute myeloid leukemia. The source material was PBMCs from the stem cell graft donor, sampled from the stem cell graft. V gene TRBV7-2 combines with J gene TRBJ2-5; 11 nucleotides match TRBD2. The CDR3 reads CATSKLAGVETQYF. The CDR3 region has the DNA TGTGCCACCTCCAAACTAGCGGGGGTGGAGACCCAGTACTTC.